The entry below describes one T cell receptor beta chain. Its antigen is unidentified. These data are taken from a study of T cells after posttransplantation cyclophosphamide. General observations from the study: Recipient CMV seropositivity and CMV reactivation strongly tracked TRB clonality. TRB overlap between skin or GI tissue T cells and blood was limited. Donor-recipient repertoire similarity was low at 1-2 months, rising over year one.

This CDR3 has 15 amino acids. Trimming at V came to 4 bases and at J to 0 bases, leaving 1 base not matched to a gene. Germline V gene lookup returns CDR1 SGHTA and CDR2 FQGNSA. TCRdb keeps only in-frame clones here, not all; method: immunoSEQ multiplex PCR. This sample carries approximately 7,000 clones, about four fifths of them seen once, and the ten largest clones take roughly 20%. Busulfan-fludarabine conditioning, marrow transplant, and cyclophosphamide on days +3 and +4 were administered. The sequence was collected from a female patient aged 45 to 65 who received an allogeneic stem cell transplant from a related donor, was CMV-positive, and had no GVHD. The graft donor may be the source of some T cells. The chain recombines TRBV7-2 with TRBJ2-1; 9 nucleotides agree with TRBD2. The sequences come from PBMCs, collected after allogeneic stem cell transplant with posttransplant cyclophosphamide. The CDR3 reads CASSSSGASYNEQFF. CDR3 nucleotide sequence: TGTGCCAGCAGCTCTAGCGGGGCCTCCTACAATGAGCAGTTCTTC.